A selection of T cell receptor beta chains follows, all from one sample in a study of type 1 regulatory T cells. These TCRs are of unknown antigen specificity. From the reads, TCRdb called clonotypes with MiXCR, one entry per CDR3 protein. This sample yields some 15,000 distinct CDR3 sequences, of which around 13% are seen a single time; 15% belongs to the top ten. Input material: cultured T cells, either the whole culture or a sorted T cell fraction (not recorded which). These receptors all stem from a human donor in good health. CDR3s include the opening cysteine and the closing phenylalanine or tryptophan. Each record gives: CDR3 DNA, CDR3 protein, J gene, clone size, V gene, D gene. D genes are given only for firm matches. Part of the rows lack a size; the others show once, few, many or a class for expanded clones.

cdr3_nt: TGTGCCAGCAGCTTAGCAGTCTACGAGCAGTACTTC
cdr3_aa: CASSLAVYEQYF
j_call: TRBJ2-7
clone_size: many
v_call: TRBV7-2
d_call: .

cdr3_nt: TGCAGTGCGGCGACAGCGGCGGGTTCGGCTGAAGCTTTCTTT
cdr3_aa: CSAATAAGSAEAFF
j_call: TRBJ1-1
clone_size: few
v_call: TRBV20-1
d_call: .

cdr3_nt: TGTGCCAGTAGTATAGGGACCCACAGCTACGAGCAGTACTTC
cdr3_aa: CASSIGTHSYEQYF
j_call: TRBJ2-7
clone_size: .
v_call: TRBV19
d_call: .

cdr3_nt: TGTGCCAGCAGCTTCGGGACTGGAAACACCATATATTTT
cdr3_aa: CASSFGTGNTIYF
j_call: TRBJ1-3
clone_size: many
v_call: TRBV7-3
d_call: .

cdr3_nt: TGTGCCAGCTCCTCTAACTATGGCTACACCTTC
cdr3_aa: CASSSNYGYTF
j_call: TRBJ1-2
clone_size: medium-sized
v_call: TRBV9
d_call: .

cdr3_nt: TGTGCCACCGCCTCCGGGACTCTCAAAAACATTCAGTACTTC
cdr3_aa: CATASGTLKNIQYF
j_call: TRBJ2-4
clone_size: .
v_call: TRBV24-1
d_call: .

cdr3_nt: TGTGCCTGGACGACACGGCTAGCGCGGAATGAGCAGTTCTTC
cdr3_aa: CAWTTRLARNEQFF
j_call: TRBJ2-1
clone_size: many
v_call: TRBV30
d_call: .

cdr3_nt: TGCAGCGTTAGACAGACCGGGGCCAACGTCCTGACTTTC
cdr3_aa: CSVRQTGANVLTF
j_call: TRBJ2-6
clone_size: many
v_call: TRBV29-1
d_call: .

cdr3_nt: TGTGCCAGCAGTGAATATGGGACAGGGGGCAATGAGCAGTTCTTC
cdr3_aa: CASSEYGTGGNEQFF
j_call: TRBJ2-1
clone_size: large
v_call: TRBV25-1
d_call: TRBD1

cdr3_nt: TGTGCCAGCAGCGTGACCTCAGATACGCAGTATTTT
cdr3_aa: CASSVTSDTQYF
j_call: TRBJ2-3
clone_size: many
v_call: TRBV9
d_call: .

cdr3_nt: TGTGCCAGCAGCGTAGGCCCCAGGGTATCATACAATGAGCAGTTCTTC
cdr3_aa: CASSVGPRVSYNEQFF
j_call: TRBJ2-1
clone_size: many
v_call: TRBV9
d_call: .

cdr3_nt: TGCGCCAGCAGCTTGGCGATGGGGGGCACGCTCTACGAGCAGTACTTC
cdr3_aa: CASSLAMGGTLYEQYF
j_call: TRBJ2-7
clone_size: many
v_call: TRBV5-1
d_call: .

cdr3_nt: TGTGCCAGCACTGGGACTAGCGGGACCTACGAGCAGTACTTC
cdr3_aa: CASTGTSGTYEQYF
j_call: TRBJ2-7
clone_size: medium-sized
v_call: TRBV6-1
d_call: TRBD2